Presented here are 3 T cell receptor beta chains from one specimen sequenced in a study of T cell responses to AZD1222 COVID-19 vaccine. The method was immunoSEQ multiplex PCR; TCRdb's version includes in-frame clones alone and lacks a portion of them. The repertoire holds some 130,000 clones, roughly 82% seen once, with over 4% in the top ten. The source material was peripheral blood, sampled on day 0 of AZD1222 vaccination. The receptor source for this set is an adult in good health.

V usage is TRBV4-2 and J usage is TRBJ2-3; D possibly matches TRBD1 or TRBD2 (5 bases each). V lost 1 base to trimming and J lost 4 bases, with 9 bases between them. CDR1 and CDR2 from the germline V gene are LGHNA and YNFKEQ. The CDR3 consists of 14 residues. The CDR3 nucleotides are TGTGCCAGCAGCCAAGGGGGGACGGCAGATACGCAGTATTTT. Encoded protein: CASSQGGTADTQYF.

The CDR3 sequence: CASSNPGTANTGELFF. CDR3 coding DNA: TGTGCCAGCAGCAATCCCGGGACTGCGAACACCGGGGAGCTGTTTTTT. This sequence joins TRBV5-4 and TRBJ2-2; the D gene is possibly TRBD2 (6 bases). The CDR3 has 16 residues. Germline-derived CDR1 and CDR2 are SGHNT and YYREEE (reference sequence). V was clipped by 4 bases and J by 0 bases, with 13 bases between them.

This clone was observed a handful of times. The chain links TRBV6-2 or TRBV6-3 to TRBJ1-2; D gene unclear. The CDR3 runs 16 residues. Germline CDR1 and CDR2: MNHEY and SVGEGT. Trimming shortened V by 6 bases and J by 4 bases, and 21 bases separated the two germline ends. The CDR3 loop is CASSYGGPSPTYGYTF. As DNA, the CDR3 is TGTGCCAGCAGCTATGGAGGCCCTTCACCGACCTATGGCTACACCTTC.